Following are 7 T cell receptor beta chains from one sample sequenced in a study of T cells in Graves' hyperthyroidism and ophthalmopathy (dated by TCRdb to the late 2010s). Libraries were built with multiplex PCR. These reads were obtained on an Illumina HiSeq 2000. Amplification of TCR beta CDR3 regions was carried out from RNA transcripts. A first-round RT-PCR of the TCR CDR3 used the HTBI primer set with the Qiagen OneStep RT-PCR kit. TCRdb passed the public sequencing reads through fastp at Q25 and MiXCR, retaining productive beta sequences. CDR3 protein sequences are deduplicated, and each keeps its most common genes and DNA. This sample lists more than 75,000 distinct CDR3 sequences; around 52% were detected once. The ten top clones hold roughly 26% of the sample. The specimen sequenced was blood. Source of these receptors: a woman in her thirties or forties with Graves' hyperthyroidism.

The chain's CDR3 is CASSNRQSQETQYF. DNA of the CDR3: TGTGCCAGCAGCAACCGACAGTCCCAAGAGACCCAGTACTTC. The chain is built from TRBV11-3 and TRBJ2-5, with D perhaps TRBD1 (5 bases). V lost 5 bases and J 1 base, leaving 11 bases between the germline ends. CDR1 is SGHNT and CDR2 is YENEEA in the germline V gene. The CDR3 runs to 14 residues.

Comments on this clonotype: No conserved phenylalanine or tryptophan is present at the end of the CDR3, so a read error is the likely explanation. No DNA is shown, since the ends of the CDR3 on it are uncertain; the CDR3 is the one TCRdb lists. This chain joins TRBV7-2 and TRBJ1-2. CDR1 is SGHTA and CDR2 is FQGNSA in the germline V gene. From its first to its last residue, the CDR3 has 11 amino acids. The CDR3 spells CASSLGLAPTY.

With respect to this clonotype: A junction end diverges from the germline sequence, so it may reflect a read error. The CDR3 reads CAGSHRATEALF. The CDR3 bases are TGTGCCGGCAGCCACCGGGCCACTGAAGCTCTCTTT. The gene calls are TRBV7-2 and TRBJ1-1, with D hard to call. The CDR3 covers 12 residues. Germline V gives CDR1 SGHTA, CDR2 FQGNSA. Drawing the rest from reference TRBV7-2 and TRBJ1-1, the complete variable domain is GAGVSQSPSNKVTEKGKDVELRCDPISGHTALYWYRQSLGQGLEFLIYFQGNSAPDKSGLPSDRFSAERTGGSVSTLTIQRTQQEDSAVYLCAGSHRATEALFGQGTRLTVV.

The chain carries TRBV10-3 and TRBJ2-6; perhaps D is TRBD1 or TRBD2 (6 bases each). The CDR3 consists of 15 residues. Trimming stripped 2 bases from V and 4 bases from J, with 9 bases between. Germline loops: CDR1 ENHRY, CDR2 SYGVKD. The CDR3: CAISEGGRGANVLTF. Written as DNA, the CDR3 is TGTGCCATCAGTGAGGGGGGGCGGGGGGCCAACGTCCTGACTTTC.

The chain uses TRBV20-1 and TRBJ2-5; tentative D call: TRBD2 (6 bases). Germline CDR1 DFQATT, CDR2 SNEGSKA (reference sequence). The V gene lost 3 bases and the J gene lost 2 bases, with 16 bases spanning the gap. This CDR3 spans 15 amino acids. The CDR3: CSARKRGGKQETQYF. The CDR3, as DNA: TGCAGTGCTAGGAAAAGGGGCGGGAAGCAAGAGACCCAGTACTTC.

As concerns this clonotype: Just one base apart from a much larger clone, this may be a read error. The chain joins TRBV7-9 to TRBJ2-3; D call uncertain. There are 18 residues in the CDR3. CDR1 is SEHNR, CDR2 FQNEAQ, per germline (reference sequence). Trimming pared 5 bases from V and 7 bases from J, leaving 28 bases between. The CDR3 protein is CASSHLLPAGSTEYTQYF. CDR3 bases: TGTGCCAGCAGCCACCTCTTACCGGCTGGGTCTACCGAATATACGCAGTATTTT.

The chain is built from TRBV11-2 and TRBJ1-1; D is uncertain. The CDR3 has 15 amino acids. Germline CDR1 is SGHAT and CDR2 is FQNNGV. Trimming removed 2 bases from V and 6 bases from J, with 16 bases in between. The CDR3: CASSLRSPLGAEAFF. CDR3 in DNA: TGTGCCAGCAGCTTAAGATCCCCCCTAGGTGCTGAAGCTTTCTTT.